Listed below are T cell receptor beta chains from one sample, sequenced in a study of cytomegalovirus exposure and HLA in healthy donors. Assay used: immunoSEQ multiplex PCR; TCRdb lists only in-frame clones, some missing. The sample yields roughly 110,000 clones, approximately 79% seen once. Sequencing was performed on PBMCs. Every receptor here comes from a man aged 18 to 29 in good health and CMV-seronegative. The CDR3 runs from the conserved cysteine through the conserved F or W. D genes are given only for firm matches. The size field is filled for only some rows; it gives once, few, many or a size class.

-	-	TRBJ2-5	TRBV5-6	TGTGCCAGCAGCCCGACAGGTCGGGAGACCCAGTACTTC	CASSPTGRETQYF
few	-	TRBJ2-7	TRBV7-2	TGTGCCAGCAGCTTATTCTACGAGCAGTACTTC	CASSLFYEQYF
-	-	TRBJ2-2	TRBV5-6	TGTGCCAGCAGCGTCCCTCACCTAGGGGAGCTGTTTTTT	CASSVPHLGELFF
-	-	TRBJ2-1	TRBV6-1	TGTGCCAGCACCCCGGACATCGGCTCCTACAATGAGCAGTTCTTC	CASTPDIGSYNEQFF
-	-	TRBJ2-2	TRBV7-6	TGTGCCAGCTTTGAACCCACGACAGAGCTTAACACCGGGGAGCTGTTTTTT	CASFEPTTELNTGELFF
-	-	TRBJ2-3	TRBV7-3	TGTGCCAGCAGCCAGTCAGATACGCAGTATTTT	CASSQSDTQYF
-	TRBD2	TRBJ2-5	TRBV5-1	TGCGCCAGCAGCTTGGGGGGGCATCCCGGGACTAGTTCCCAAGAGACCCAGTACTTC	CASSLGGHPGTSSQETQYF
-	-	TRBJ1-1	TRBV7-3	TGTGCCAGCAGGCGGGCGGGGGCGAACACTGAAGCTTTCTTT	CASRRAGANTEAFF
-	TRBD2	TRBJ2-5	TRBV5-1	TGCGCCAGCAGCTTGGGCGGGGGGGATGACGAGACCCAGTACTTC	CASSLGGGDDETQYF
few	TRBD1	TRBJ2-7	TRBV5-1	TGCGCCAGCAGCTTGGGTGGGACAGGGGTTGGCGAGCAGTACTTC	CASSLGGTGVGEQYF
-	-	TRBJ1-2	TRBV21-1	TGTGCCAGCAGCAAAGCGCAGGGGATCGTTCGTGGCTACACCTTC	CASSKAQGIVRGYTF
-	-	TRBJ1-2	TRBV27	TGTGCCAGCAGTCTCAGGGAGGACTATGGCTACACCTTC	CASSLREDYGYTF
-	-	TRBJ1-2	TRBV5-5	TGTGCCAGCAGCCCGGACAGCGGCGGCTATGGCTACACCTTC	CASSPDSGGYGYTF
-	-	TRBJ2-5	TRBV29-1	TGCAGCGTCCCCGTCGGGGAGACCCAGTACTTC	CSVPVGETQYF
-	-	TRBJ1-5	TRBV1	TGCACCAGCAGCCACACCGGAGACAGGGGTGAGAATCAGCCCCAGCATTTT	CTSSHTGDRGENQPQHF
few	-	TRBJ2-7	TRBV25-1	TGTGCCAGCAGTGGGTACGGGTCCTACGAGCAGTACTTC	CASSGYGSYEQYF
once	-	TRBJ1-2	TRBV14	TGTGCCAGCAGCCAAGATCGGAGAGGAAACGGCTACACCTTC	CASSQDRRGNGYTF
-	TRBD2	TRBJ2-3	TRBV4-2	TGTGCCAGCAGCCCAGTGCGGGGGTCAGATACGCAGTATTTT	CASSPVRGSDTQYF
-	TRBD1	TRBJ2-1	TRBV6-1	TGTGCCAGCAGTCACAGGGGTGAGCAGTTCTTC	CASSHRGEQFF
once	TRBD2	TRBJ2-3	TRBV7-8	TGTGCCAGCACCCCAGAACTAGGTGCTAGCGGGGGAGATACGCAGTATTTT	CASTPELGASGGDTQYF
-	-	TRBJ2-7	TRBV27	TGTGCCAGCAGTCCGCCTAGGGGGTACGGGGCGAGGGAGCAGTACTTC	CASSPPRGYGAREQYF
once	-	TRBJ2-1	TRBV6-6	TGTGCCAGCAGCCCCGAGGGGGACAATGAGCAGTTCTTC	CASSPEGDNEQFF
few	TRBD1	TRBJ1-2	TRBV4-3	TGCGCCAGCAGCCGCGGACAGGGCCGTGGCTACACCTTC	CASSRGQGRGYTF
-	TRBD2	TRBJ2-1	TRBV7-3	TGTGCCAGCAGCGCGACTAGCGGGGGCCCCTTAGTGGAGCAGTTCTTC	CASSATSGGPLVEQFF
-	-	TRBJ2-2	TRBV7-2	TGTGCCAGCAGCTTACGCGGAGCGATCGCCGGGGAGCTGTTTTTT	CASSLRGAIAGELFF
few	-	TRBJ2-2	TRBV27	TGTGCCACACAACAGGGAAAAACCGGGGAGCTGTTTTTT	CATQQGKTGELFF
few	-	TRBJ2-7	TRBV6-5	TGTGCCAGCAGTTTTTCCGGGACTCCCTACGAGCAGTACTTC	CASSFSGTPYEQYF
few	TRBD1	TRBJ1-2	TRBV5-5	TGTGCCAGCAGCTTGTGGCAGGGGGAGCTTAACTATGGCTACACCTTC	CASSLWQGELNYGYTF
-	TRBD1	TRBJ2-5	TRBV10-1	TGCGCCAGCAGTGCGACCAGGGGGACGGGAGAGACCCAGTACTTC	CASSATRGTGETQYF
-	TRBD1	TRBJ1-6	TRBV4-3	TGCGCCAGCAGCCGCGACAGGGAATCTTCACCCCTCCACTTT	CASSRDRESSPLHF
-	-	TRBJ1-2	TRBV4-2	TGTGCCAGCAGCCAAGACTGGACAGACTATGGCTACCCCTTC	CASSQDWTDYGYPF
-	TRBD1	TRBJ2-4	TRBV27	TGTGCCAGCTGGTCAATGGGACAGGGGCCGGGAAACATTCAGTACTTC	CASWSMGQGPGNIQYF
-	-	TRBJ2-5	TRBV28	TGTGCCAGCAGACCCGGACAGCATGAGACCCAGTACTTC	CASRPGQHETQYF
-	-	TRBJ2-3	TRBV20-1	TGCAGTGCCCGGGGCACAGATACGCAGTATTTT	CSARGTDTQYF
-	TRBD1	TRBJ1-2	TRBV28	TGTGCCAGCTTGACAGGGTCCCATGGCTACACCTTC	CASLTGSHGYTF
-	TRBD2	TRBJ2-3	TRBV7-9	TGTGCCAGCAGCTTGGGACTAACAAGCACAGATACGCAGTATTTT	CASSLGLTSTDTQYF
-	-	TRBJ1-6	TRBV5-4	TGTGCCAGCACCCGGGAGGCTTCCTCTTCACCCCTCCACTTT	CASTREASSSPLHF
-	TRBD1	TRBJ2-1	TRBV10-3	TGTGCCATCAGTCCCGGGACAGACAATGAGCAGTTCTTC	CAISPGTDNEQFF
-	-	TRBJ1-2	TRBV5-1	TGCGCCAGCAGCTTGGGGCCCACGGGTGGCTACACCTTC	CASSLGPTGGYTF
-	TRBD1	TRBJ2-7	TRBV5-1	TGCGCCAGCAGCGTAGGACAGGGGGCTTCCTACGAGCAGTACTTC	CASSVGQGASYEQYF
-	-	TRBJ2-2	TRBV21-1	TGTGCCAGCAGCAAAGTTGGGGGCCAAGGAACCGGGGAGCTGTTTTTT	CASSKVGGQGTGELFF
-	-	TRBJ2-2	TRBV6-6	TGTGCCAGCAGTTATAAGGGGTCGGCCGGGGAGCTGTTTTTT	CASSYKGSAGELFF
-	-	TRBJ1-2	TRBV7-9	TGTGCCAGCGGGGGGGCCCGGTTTCCTGGCTACACCTTC	CASGGARFPGYTF
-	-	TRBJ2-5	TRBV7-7	TGTGCCAGCAGCTTAGCCCTTTCAGGGGAGCAGTACTTC	CASSLALSGEQYF
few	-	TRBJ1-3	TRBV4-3	TGCGCCAGCAGCCAAGATTTTGGGGGGTTTGGAAACACCATATATTTT	CASSQDFGGFGNTIYF
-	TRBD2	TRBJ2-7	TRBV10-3	TGTGCCATCAGTGGACGGGGGGAGAAATCCTACGAGCAGTACTTC	CAISGRGEKSYEQYF
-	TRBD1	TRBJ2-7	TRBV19	TGTGCCAGTAGTCGGACAGGGGGGTACGAGCAGTACTTC	CASSRTGGYEQYF
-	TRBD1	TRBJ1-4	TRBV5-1	TGCGCCAGCAGCTTAGGGACAGGAAATGAAAAACTGTTTTTT	CASSLGTGNEKLFF
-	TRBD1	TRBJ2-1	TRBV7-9	TGTGCCAGCAGCTTTAGGGGCGCAGGGGGCAATGAGCAGTTCTTC	CASSFRGAGGNEQFF
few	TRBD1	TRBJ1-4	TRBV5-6	TGTGCCAGCGATGAAGGGACAGGGGTGTTTAATGAAAAACTGTTTTTT	CASDEGTGVFNEKLFF
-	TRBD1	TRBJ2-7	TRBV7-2	TGTGCCAGCAGTAAAGGGGGCACTACCTACGAGCAGTACTTC	CASSKGGTTYEQYF
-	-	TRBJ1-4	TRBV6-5	TGTGCCAGCAGTGCAGGTTTCGGTCTTAATGAAAAACTGTTTTTT	CASSAGFGLNEKLFF
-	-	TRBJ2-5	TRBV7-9	TGTGCCAGCAGCTTAATGGGAACAGGAAAAGAGACCCAGTACTTC	CASSLMGTGKETQYF
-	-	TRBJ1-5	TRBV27	TGTGCCAGCCGGACAGTAAATAGCAATCAGCCCCAGCATTTT	CASRTVNSNQPQHF
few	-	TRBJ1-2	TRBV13	TGTGCCAGCAGCTTAAAGGGGTTGGATAACTATGGCTACACCTTC	CASSLKGLDNYGYTF
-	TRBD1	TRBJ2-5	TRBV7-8	TGTGCCAGCATTCCAGGGGGCTGGGAGACCCAGTACTTC	CASIPGGWETQYF
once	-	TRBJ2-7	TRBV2	TGTGCCAGCAGCTGGGGCGGGGCCCCCTACGAGCAGTACTTC	CASSWGGAPYEQYF
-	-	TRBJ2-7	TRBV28	TGTGCCAGCAGGGCCAGCTCCTACGAGCAGTACTTC	CASRASSYEQYF
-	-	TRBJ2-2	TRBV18	TGTGCCAGCTCACCACGGGGCGACACCGGGGAGCTGTTTTTT	CASSPRGDTGELFF